The 18 T cell receptor beta chains below all came from one sample that was sequenced in a study of cytomegalovirus exposure and HLA in healthy donors. TCRdb keeps only in-frame clones here, not all; method: immunoSEQ multiplex PCR. The sample lists about 120,000 clones; more than 75% were seen once. Sequencing was performed on PBMCs. The receptors here all came from a woman aged 30 to 39 in good health and CMV-seropositive.

The V and J genes are TRBV7-2 and TRBJ2-5; 8 bases are a match to TRBD2. Germline V lookup: CDR1 SGHTA, CDR2 FQGNSA. This CDR3 has 16 amino acids. V gave up 5 bases and J gave up 2 bases; unmatched junction bases: 10. The CDR3 DNA is TGTGCCAGCAGCCTACAGGTGGGCGGGGGGCAAGAGACCCAGTACTTC. Translation gives CASSLQVGGGQETQYF.

V usage is TRBV2 and J usage is TRBJ1-2; 7 bases are a match to TRBD1. The CDR3 totals 16 residues. Germline CDR1 and CDR2: SNHLY and FYNNEI. V dropped 7 bases and J dropped 0; count of bases not matched to a gene: 11. CDR3 in amino acids: CASIRDSYQANYGYTF. CDR3 DNA sequence: TGTGCCAGCATCCGGGACAGCTACCAAGCTAACTATGGCTACACCTTC.

This rearrangement joins TRBV5-1 to TRBJ1-2; 9 positions match TRBD1. The CDR3 consists of 16 residues. The V gene's germline CDR1 is SGHRS and CDR2 YFSETQ. J gave up 6 bases and V 2 bases, and 11 bases lay outside the gene matches. The CDR3, as DNA: TGCGCCAGCAGCTTAGTCCTGGGACAGGGATTGGATGGCTACACCTTC. This gives the protein CASSLVLGQGLDGYTF.

The V and J genes are TRBV7-6 and TRBJ2-7; 9 bases map to TRBD2. Germline values: CDR1 SGHVS, CDR2 FNYEAQ. Unmatched junction bases numbered 8, after V lost 8 bases and J lost 0 bases. The CDR3 covers 15 residues. In DNA, the CDR3 is TGTGCCAGCCGTGCGGGGACTAGCCTCTCCTACGAGCAGTACTTC. Amino acids: CASRAGTSLSYEQYF.

The J gene is TRBJ1-2, the V gene TRBV19, with TRBD1 as a possible D gene (6 bases). V lost 8 bases and J 2 bases, leaving 9 bases between the germline ends. This CDR3 spans 12 amino acids. The germline CDR1 and CDR2 sequences are LNHDA and SQIVND (reference sequence). CDR3 DNA sequence: TGTGCCAGTGTTGGACAGAACTATGGCTACACCTTC. Encoded protein: CASVGQNYGYTF.

The chain carries TRBV10-3 and TRBJ2-1, with TRBD2 matching over 15 bases. CDR3 length: 21 residues. Germline V gene data show CDR1 as ENHRY and CDR2 as SYGVKD. Unmatched junction bases numbered 15, after V lost 6 bases and J lost 0 bases. The CDR3 nucleotides are TGTGCCATCAGCCAACGCGCCGGGACTAGCGGGGGGCGGAGCTCCTACAATGAGCAGTTCTTC. Its protein is CAISQRAGTSGGRSSYNEQFF.

This clone has a single count. The rearrangement joins TRBV28 to TRBJ2-5, with D uncertain. Trimming took 5 bases from V and 2 from J, leaving 12 bases between them. Germline values: CDR1 MDHEN, CDR2 SYDVKM. This CDR3 spans 14 amino acids. Written as DNA, the CDR3 is TGTGCCAGCAGTCCCTCGGAGCGACAAGAGACCCAGTACTTC. It is translated as CASSPSERQETQYF. The entire variable domain, with the rest obtained from reference TRBV28 and TRBJ2-5, is as follows: DVKVTQSSRYLVKRTGEKVFLECVQDMDHENMFWYRQDPGLGLRLIYFSYDVKMKEKGDIPEGYSVSREKKERFSLILESASTNQTSMYLCASSPSERQETQYFGPGTRLLVL.

This CDR3 reads CASSMTGHSYNEQFF. CDR3 DNA sequence: TGTGCCAGCAGTATGACGGGACACTCCTACAATGAGCAGTTCTTC. V usage is TRBV28 and J usage is TRBJ2-1; D possibly corresponds to TRBD1 (6 bases). This CDR3 is built from 15 residues. Germline lookup yields CDR1 MDHEN and CDR2 SYDVKM. The V end was cut by 5 bases, the J end by 0 bases, with 11 bases between.

The chain couples TRBV11-2 to TRBJ2-1; a weak D match, TRBD2 (5 bases). Between the trimmed V and J ends, which lost 3 bases and 6 bases, there was a span of 12 bases. The CDR3 runs to 14 residues. CDR1 is SGHAT and CDR2 is FQNNGV in the germline V gene. The CDR3 DNA reads as TGTGCCAGCAGCTTCCAGCGGAGCCTCAATGAGCAGTTCTTC. It translates to CASSFQRSLNEQFF.

In this sample, this clone turned up a few times. The rearrangement joins TRBV27 to TRBJ1-2; the match to TRBD1 covers 11 bases. The CDR3 extends over 13 amino acids. The trim removed 6 bases at V and 4 bases at J, leaving 1 base unmatched. Germline assignment: CDR1 MNHEY and CDR2 SMNVEV (reference sequence). CDR3 coding DNA: TGTGCCAGCAGAGGACAGGGGGCCTATGGCTACACCTTC. The encoded protein is CASRGQGAYGYTF.

The chain carries TRBV4-3 and TRBJ2-1; D unclear. The germline V and J ends were trimmed by 1 base and 2 bases, with 9 bases remaining between them. The CDR3 has 15 amino acids. Germline values: CDR1 LGHNA, CDR2 YSLEER. The CDR3 region has the DNA TGCGCCAGCAGCCAAGCGGGTTATCCCTACAATGAGCAGTTCTTC. This translates into CASSQAGYPYNEQFF.

This chain joins TRBV2 and TRBJ1-3, with D tentatively TRBD1 (5 bases). The CDR3 contains 16 residues. The germline V and J ends were trimmed by 4 bases and 0 bases, with 13 bases remaining between them. Germline V gene lookup returns CDR1 SNHLY and CDR2 FYNNEI. The CDR3 nucleotides are TGTGCCAGCAGTGTAAAAGGGACTGTCTCTGGAAACACCATATATTTT. This encodes CASSVKGTVSGNTIYF.

The chain couples TRBV29-1 to TRBJ2-7; perhaps TRBD2 as D (5 bases). The CDR3 spans 14 residues. Germline CDR1 SQVTM, CDR2 ANQGSEA. The V and J ends lost 1 base and 4 bases respectively, with 14 bases between them. This CDR3 reads CSVEVSGVVYEQYF. In nucleotides, the CDR3 is TGCAGCGTTGAAGTCTCCGGGGTGGTATACGAGCAGTACTTC.

This chain connects TRBV28 to TRBJ2-1; tentative D call: TRBD2 (6 bases). The CDR3 spans 15 residues. V lost 3 bases to trimming and J lost 7 bases, with 16 bases between them. Germline CDR1 reads MDHEN; CDR2 reads SYDVKM. DNA for the CDR3: TGTGCCAGCAGTTTCTCCGGGACTGCCAGTAATGAGCAGTTCTTC. Protein: CASSFSGTASNEQFF.

In this sample, this clone turned up once. This chain connects TRBV5-1 to TRBJ1-4; 7 bases fit TRBD1. V shed 4 bases, J shed 7 bases, and the junction held 7 bases outside the gene matches. CDR1 and CDR2 (germline): SGHRS, YFSETQ. This CDR3 has 14 amino acids. The CDR3 region has the DNA TGCGCCAGCAGCGACAGGGTATTTGGTGAAAAACTGTTTTTT. This encodes CASSDRVFGEKLFF.

The chain couples TRBV10-3 to TRBJ1-1; 9 nucleotides line up with TRBD1. Germline assignment: CDR1 ENHRY and CDR2 SYGVKD. V was pared by 4 bases and J by 0 bases, with 3 bases of the junction left unmatched. CDR3 length: 15 residues. This chain's CDR3 is CAISGQGGMNTEAFF. Written as DNA, the CDR3 is TGTGCCATCAGTGGACAGGGGGGTATGAACACTGAAGCTTTCTTT.

The chain is built from TRBV9 and TRBJ2-7; 8 bases agree with TRBD1. Germline lookup yields CDR1 SGDLS and CDR2 YYNGEE. The CDR3 spans 14 residues. With V trimmed by 0 bases and J by 2 bases, 1 base remained unmatched. The DNA of the CDR3 is TGTGCCAGCAGCGTAGGGACAGGGCCCTACGAGCAGTACTTC. Its protein product is CASSVGTGPYEQYF.

The chain combines TRBV4-3 with TRBJ2-5, with 10 bases lining up with TRBD2. The trim removed 4 bases at V and 2 bases at J, leaving 19 bases unmatched. Germline V gene lookup returns CDR1 LGHNA and CDR2 YSLEER. The CDR3 covers 20 residues. Here the CDR3 DNA reads TGCGCCAGCAGCCCAAGCCTCCCAGCGGGGGGGCGTATAGTACAAGAGACCCAGTACTTC. Protein product: CASSPSLPAGGRIVQETQYF.